Below, one T cell receptor beta chain is given with its context. The sample originates from a study of cytomegalovirus exposure and HLA in healthy donors. Unmatched junction bases numbered 5, after V lost 2 bases and J lost 6 bases. Germline CDR1 and CDR2: SGHDN and FVKESK. The CDR3 covers 14 residues. In the PCR, 60 Vbeta and 13 Jbeta primers were used. Per the original data handling: Around 11 million shared chains were among the roughly 78 million unique TCR beta chains that a later analysis counted. Libraries were prepared by immunoSEQ multiplex PCR; TCRdb keeps only in-frame clonotypes and omits some of them. That table furnishes V, J and clone size, whereas the DNA furnished D and trimming. The sample has 90,000 to 120,000 clones; the top ten hold about 0.59%.

This TCR derives from a man aged 50-59 years in good health and CMV-seronegative. The source material was PBMCs. The chain joins TRBV14 to TRBJ2-3; 7 bases agree with TRBD1. The CDR3 sequence: CASSQTGAGDTQYF. CDR3 nucleotide sequence: TGTGCCAGCAGCCAAACAGGGGCAGGGGATACGCAGTATTTT.